Listed below are T cell receptor beta chains from one sample, sequenced in a study of cytomegalovirus exposure and HLA in healthy donors. The method was immunoSEQ multiplex PCR; TCRdb's version includes in-frame clones alone and lacks a portion of them. The sample has some 120,000 clones, around 70% seen once. Sequencing was performed on PBMCs. The receptor set was obtained from a woman younger than 35 in good health and CMV-seronegative. Each CDR3 is given with its conserved first and last residue. Each record gives: J gene, D gene, V gene, CDR3 length, clone size, CDR3 DNA, CDR3 protein. The D gene is left open where the match is weak. Some rows have no size entry. The others give once, few or many, or a class for an expanded clone.

j_gene: TRBJ2-5
d_gene: TRBD2
v_gene: TRBV9
len: 15
abundance: few
CDR3nt: TGTGCCAGCAGCGTAGCTCCAGCGGGGGTTGAGACCCAGTACTTC
CDR3aa: CASSVAPAGVETQYF

j_gene: TRBJ1-1
d_gene: NA
v_gene: TRBV6-5
len: 15
abundance: few
CDR3nt: TGTGCCAGCAGTCCCCGACAGGCAACGAACACTGAAGCTTTCTTT
CDR3aa: CASSPRQATNTEAFF

j_gene: TRBJ1-1
d_gene: TRBD1
v_gene: TRBV19
len: 16
abundance: NA
CDR3nt: TGTGCCAGTACCGACCCAGGACAGGGACGGGACACTGAAGCTTTCTTT
CDR3aa: CASTDPGQGRDTEAFF

j_gene: TRBJ2-5
d_gene: TRBD2
v_gene: TRBV4-1
len: 17
abundance: once
CDR3nt: TGCGCCAGCAGCCAAGATTTTGCTCCTAGCGGCCCGGGAGCCCAGTACTTC
CDR3aa: CASSQDFAPSGPGAQYF

j_gene: TRBJ1-6
d_gene: TRBD1
v_gene: TRBV7-9
len: 16
abundance: NA
CDR3nt: TGTGCCAGCAGCTTTACCCGACAGGGAGGTAATTCACCCCTCCACTTT
CDR3aa: CASSFTRQGGNSPLHF

j_gene: TRBJ2-5
d_gene: NA
v_gene: TRBV10-1
len: 16
abundance: NA
CDR3nt: TGCGCCAGCAGTGGAATAGGGGATCCCTTGGGGGAGACCCAGTACTTC
CDR3aa: CASSGIGDPLGETQYF

j_gene: TRBJ1-1
d_gene: NA
v_gene: TRBV5-6
len: 15
abundance: few
CDR3nt: TGTGCCAGCAGCTTGGGCGGGTTGGGAGACACTGAAGCTTTCTTT
CDR3aa: CASSLGGLGDTEAFF

j_gene: TRBJ1-2
d_gene: NA
v_gene: TRBV30
len: 11
abundance: NA
CDR3nt: TGTGCCTGGGCCTCCGGGGGAGGCTACACCTTC
CDR3aa: CAWASGGGYTF

j_gene: TRBJ1-1
d_gene: NA
v_gene: TRBV19
len: 16
abundance: once
CDR3nt: TGTGCCAGTAGTATCCCCAAAAGGGGGATGAACACTGAAGCTTTCTTT
CDR3aa: CASSIPKRGMNTEAFF

j_gene: TRBJ1-1
d_gene: NA
v_gene: TRBV21-1
len: 9
abundance: once
CDR3nt: TGTGCCAGCAGGACAGAAGCTTTCTTT
CDR3aa: CASRTEAFF